The 21 T cell receptor beta chains presented below share a single source sample, sequenced in a study of blood T cell repertoires in COVID-19. Generated by immunoSEQ multiplex PCR, the TCRdb table keeps only in-frame clones and is missing some. Here the sample spans hundreds of thousands of clones, over 75% being singletons. Sequenced sample: PBMCs or T cells enriched from blood (not recorded which). Source of these receptors: a woman aged 25 to 39 who had recovered from COVID-19.

The CDR3: CASSGGGGSQETQYF. The CDR3 DNA is TGTGCCAGCAGCGGTGGGGGGGGCTCGCAAGAGACCCAGTACTTC. The chain has TRBV7-9 and TRBJ2-5; tentatively, D is TRBD2 (7 bases). This CDR3 is 15 amino acids long. The germline V and J ends were trimmed by 5 bases and 2 bases, with 15 bases remaining between them. In germline, CDR1 is SEHNR, CDR2 FQNEAQ (reference sequence).

The chain carries TRBV24-1 and TRBJ2-5; TRBD2 agrees at 7 bases. V lost 12 bases, J lost 4 bases, and 4 bases stayed unmatched. CDR1 and CDR2 from the germline V gene are KGHDR and SFDVKD. The CDR3 has 11 amino acids. Here the CDR3 DNA reads TGTGCCGTGGGGAGGGGAGAGACCCAGTACTTC. This encodes CAVGRGETQYF.

The J gene is TRBJ2-7, the V gene TRBV7-8, with 7 bases fitting TRBD1. J lost 0 bases, V lost 1 base, and 6 bases had no gene match. The CDR3 covers 16 residues. Germline-derived CDR1 and CDR2 are SGHVS and FQNEAQ. In DNA, the CDR3 is TGTGCCAGCAGCTTAGTGGGGACAGCATACTCCTACGAGCAGTACTTC. This encodes CASSLVGTAYSYEQYF.

The chain joins TRBV4-2 to TRBJ2-1, with TRBD2 matching 8 bases. CDR3 size: 15 residues. Germline CDR1 and CDR2: LGHNA and YNFKEQ. The J segment lost 5 bases and the V segment lost 0 bases, leaving 3 bases of the junction unmatched. Here the CDR3 reads CASSQDTGGNNEQFF. CDR3 nucleotide sequence: TGTGCCAGCAGCCAAGATACGGGGGGGAACAATGAGCAGTTCTTC.

The chain is built from TRBV14 and TRBJ1-1, with TRBD1 as a possible D gene (6 bases). Germline-derived CDR1 and CDR2 are SGHDN and FVKESK. Trimming shortened V by 1 base and J by 5 bases, and 11 bases separated the two germline ends. CDR3 length equals 14 residues. The CDR3 DNA follows: TGTGCCAGCAGCCAAGGGGGACAAAGGACTGAAGCTTTCTTT. It is translated as CASSQGGQRTEAFF.

Only a few counts were recorded for this clone. At one of its ends the junction is not consistent with the germline gene, which may arise from a read error. The CDR3 DNA reads as TGTGCCACCAGCAGAGATGTGGGCTGGCAAGGGACCCAGTACTTC. It encodes CATSRDVGWQGTQYF. The chain employs TRBV15 and TRBJ2-5, with no clear D. This CDR3 spans 15 amino acids. The germline V gene encodes CDR1 LNHNV and CDR2 YYDKDF (reference sequence).

Remarks on this clone: Mismatch with germline at one junction end may stem from a read error. The genes are TRBV24-1 and TRBJ2-3; no definite D call. The germline CDR1 and CDR2 sequences are KGHDR and SFDVKD. The CDR3 runs 12 residues. This chain's CDR3 is CATSASTDTQYF. CDR3 bases: TGTGCCACAAGTGCTAGCACAGATACGCAGTATTTT.

A few counts support this clone. V gene TRBV9 combines with J gene TRBJ1-1; D is unresolved. Germline lookup yields CDR1 SGDLS and CDR2 YYNGEE. Trimming took 3 bases from V and 4 from J, leaving 16 bases between them. This CDR3 has 15 residues. The CDR3 loop reads CASSETQEDGTEAFF. The CDR3 nucleotides are TGTGCCAGCAGCGAGACGCAGGAGGATGGCACTGAAGCTTTCTTT.

The gene calls are TRBV7-9 and TRBJ1-2; D gene ambiguous. V was shortened by 2 bases and J by 4 bases, with 17 bases between the two germline ends. This CDR3 contains 16 residues. Germline CDR1 reads SEHNR; CDR2 reads FQNEAQ (reference sequence). CDR3 coding DNA: TGTGCCAGCAGCTTACAAGGGCGGGCGTTCAGCTATGGCTACACCTTC. It yields the protein CASSLQGRAFSYGYTF.

The rearrangement joins TRBV6-5 to TRBJ2-7; 7 positions agree with TRBD2. From germline, CDR1 is MNHEY and CDR2 SVGAGI. Losses at the gene ends were 2 bases for V and 2 bases for J; bases not matched to a gene: 3. The CDR3 is made up of 14 amino acids. Written as DNA, the CDR3 is TGTGCCAGCAGTTACGGGGCGGGGGCCTACGAGCAGTACTTC. This sequence encodes CASSYGAGAYEQYF.

This clone was recorded once. This chain connects TRBV12-3 or TRBV12-4 to TRBJ1-2; 9 bases match TRBD1. The CDR3 covers 13 residues. The junction had 3 bases not matched to a gene; V was cut back by 3 bases and J by 7 bases. The CDR3 DNA sequence: TGTGCCAGCAGTTTCGGGGACAGGGCTGGCTACACCTTC. Its protein is CASSFGDRAGYTF.

V and J are TRBV2 and TRBJ1-2; 8 nucleotides align to TRBD1. Germline CDR1 SNHLY, CDR2 FYNNEI. V shed 3 bases, J shed 3 bases, and the junction held 6 bases outside the gene matches. CDR3 size: 15 residues. The CDR3 DNA reads TGTGCCAGCAGTGAGCAGGGGGCCGAATACTATGGCTACACCTTC. Translation: CASSEQGAEYYGYTF.

This rearrangement joins TRBV28 to TRBJ2-7; possibly TRBD2 for D (6 bases). The germline V gene has CDR1 MDHEN and CDR2 SYDVKM. This CDR3 is built from 14 residues. The V and J ends lost 8 bases and 5 bases respectively, with 19 bases between them. The DNA of the CDR3 is TGTGCCAGCCTATCGTCCGGGGGTCGGGACGAGCAGTACTTC. The encoded protein is CASLSSGGRDEQYF.

The gene calls are TRBV14 and TRBJ1-4, with 8 bases lining up with TRBD1. Germline loops: CDR1 SGHDN, CDR2 FVKESK. V lost 0 bases and J lost 6; bases outside the gene matches: 9. The CDR3 has 17 amino acids. The CDR3 DNA sequence: TGTGCCAGCAGCCAAGAAGGGTTCAGGGGGCTGGATGAAAAACTGTTTTTT. Translation: CASSQEGFRGLDEKLFF.

A remark on this clone: Other DNA sequences in the sample encode the same CDR3. The chain couples TRBV30 to TRBJ1-3; D uncertain. The CDR3 covers 13 residues. CDR1 is GTSNPN, CDR2 SVGIG, per germline (reference sequence). V was clipped by 3 bases and J by 0 bases, with 6 bases between them. The CDR3 DNA is TGTGCCTGGAGCTTGAGCTCTGGAAACACCATATATTTT. It specifies CAWSLSSGNTIYF. The full variable domain, rest sourced from reference TRBV30 and TRBJ1-3, is SQTIHQWPATLVQPVGSPLSLECTVEGTSNPNLYWYRQAAGRGLQLLFYSVGIGQISSEVPQNLSASRPQDRQFILSSKKLLLSDSGFYLCAWSLSSGNTIYFGEGSWLTVV.

The rearrangement links TRBV19 to TRBJ2-1; 12 bases map to TRBD1. CDR3 size: 16 residues. Germline values: CDR1 LNHDA, CDR2 SQIVND (reference sequence). V was pared by 6 bases and J by 5 bases, with 8 bases of the junction left unmatched. CDR3: CASSGLGTGGDNEQFF. CDR3 coding DNA: TGTGCCAGTAGCGGCCTCGGGACAGGGGGCGACAATGAGCAGTTCTTC.

The gene calls are TRBV5-4 and TRBJ2-3, with 16 bases aligning to TRBD2. Germline CDR1 is SGHNT and CDR2 is YYREEE (reference sequence). The CDR3 is 17 amino acids. V lost 0 bases, J lost 6 bases, and 4 bases stayed unmatched. CDR3 loop: CASSLEGLAGGRDTQYF. In nucleotides, the CDR3 is TGTGCCAGCAGCTTGGAGGGACTAGCGGGGGGGCGGGATACGCAGTATTTT.

The chain carries TRBV19 and TRBJ2-6; D gene uncertain. There are 15 residues in the CDR3. The V end lost 3 bases, the J end lost 0 bases, and 6 bases lay between the germline ends. The germline V gene has CDR1 LNHDA and CDR2 SQIVND (reference sequence). Here the CDR3 reads CASSIVSSGANVLTF. CDR3 DNA: TGTGCCAGTAGTATTGTGAGCTCTGGGGCCAACGTCCTGACTTTC.

The CDR3 is CASSPGLAGNIQYF. The CDR3 coding sequence is TGTGCCAGCTCGCCGGGACTAGCGGGAAACATTCAGTACTTC. J is TRBJ2-4 and V is TRBV18; TRBD2 aligns across 12 bases. The germline V gene encodes CDR1 KGHSH and CDR2 LQKENI. The J segment lost 6 bases and the V segment lost 6 bases, leaving 3 bases of the junction unmatched. The CDR3 is 14 amino acids.

In its sample, this clone was seen once. V and J are TRBV30 and TRBJ1-3; D unclear. This CDR3 contains 14 residues. V shed 4 bases and J shed 2 bases, with 12 bases lying between them. Germline V gene lookup returns CDR1 GTSNPN and CDR2 SVGIG (reference sequence). In DNA form, the CDR3 reads TGTGCCTGGACAGCGGGGATAACTGGAAACACCATATATTTT. Its translation is CAWTAGITGNTIYF. The variable domain in full, with the rest retrieved from reference TRBV30 and TRBJ1-3, is SQTIHQWPATLVQPVGSPLSLECTVEGTSNPNLYWYRQAAGRGLQLLFYSVGIGQISSEVPQNLSASRPQDRQFILSSKKLLLSDSGFYLCAWTAGITGNTIYFGEGSWLTVV.

V gene TRBV5-1 combines with J gene TRBJ1-1; the D is unclear. Germline CDR1 is SGHRS and CDR2 is YFSETQ. V was cut by 4 bases and J by 6 bases, with 16 bases left in between. CDR3 size: 14 residues. CDR3: CASSASAGGPEAFF. CDR3 DNA sequence: TGCGCCAGCAGCGCCTCCGCGGGAGGACCTGAAGCTTTCTTT.